This record looks at one T cell receptor beta chain sequence and its context. The data are from a study of blood T cell repertoires in COVID-19. Per the authors' pipeline: Amplification of reference gene primers provided the estimated nucleated cell counts. Libraries were prepared by immunoSEQ multiplex PCR; TCRdb keeps only in-frame clonotypes and omits some of them. That table furnishes V, J and clone size, whereas the DNA furnished D and trimming. The sample has 190,000 or so clones; 65% to 85% are singletons. The V end was cut by 2 bases, the J end by 7 bases, with 14 bases between. Germline CDR1 is GTSNPN and CDR2 is SVGIG (reference sequence). The length of the CDR3 is 14 residues.

The sequenced sample consisted of PBMCs or T cells enriched from blood (not recorded which). The chain has TRBV30 and TRBJ2-2; a possible D gene is TRBD1 (5 bases). The sequence derives from a man aged 35 to 55 who had recovered from COVID-19. CDR3 sequence (DNA): TGTGCCTGGAGTCTTAGTCAGGGCTTCGGGGAGCTGTTTTTT. Translation gives CAWSLSQGFGELFF.